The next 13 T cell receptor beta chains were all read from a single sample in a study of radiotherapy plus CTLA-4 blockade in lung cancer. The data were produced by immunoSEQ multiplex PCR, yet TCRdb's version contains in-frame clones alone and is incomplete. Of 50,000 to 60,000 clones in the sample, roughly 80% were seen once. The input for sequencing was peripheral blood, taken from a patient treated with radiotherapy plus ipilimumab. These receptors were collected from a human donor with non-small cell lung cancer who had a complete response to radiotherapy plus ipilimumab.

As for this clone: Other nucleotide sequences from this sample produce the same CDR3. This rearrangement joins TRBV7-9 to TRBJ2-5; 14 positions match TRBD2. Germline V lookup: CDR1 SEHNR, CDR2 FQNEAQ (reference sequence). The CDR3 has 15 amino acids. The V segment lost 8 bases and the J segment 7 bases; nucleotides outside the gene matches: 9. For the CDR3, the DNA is TGTGCCAGCGGGGGACTAGCGGGAGCTGGTGGGACCCAGTACTTC. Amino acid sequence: CASGGLAGAGGTQYF.

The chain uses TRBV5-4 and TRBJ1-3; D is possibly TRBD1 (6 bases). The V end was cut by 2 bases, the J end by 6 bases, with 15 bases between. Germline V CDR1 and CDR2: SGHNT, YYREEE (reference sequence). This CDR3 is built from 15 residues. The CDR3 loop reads CASSFLGGGENTIYF. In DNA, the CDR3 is TGTGCCAGCAGCTTTCTGGGGGGGGGCGAAAACACCATATATTTT.

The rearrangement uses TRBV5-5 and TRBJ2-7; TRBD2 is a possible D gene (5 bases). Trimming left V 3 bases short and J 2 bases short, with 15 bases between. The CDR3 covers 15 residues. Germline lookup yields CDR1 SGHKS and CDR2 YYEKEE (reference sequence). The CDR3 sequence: CASSSHGGQAYEQYF. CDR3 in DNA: TGTGCCAGCAGCTCTCATGGAGGCCAGGCCTACGAGCAGTACTTC.

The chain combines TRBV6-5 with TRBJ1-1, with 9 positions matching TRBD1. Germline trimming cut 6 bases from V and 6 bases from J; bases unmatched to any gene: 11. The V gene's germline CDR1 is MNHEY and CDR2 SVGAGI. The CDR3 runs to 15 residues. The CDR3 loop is CASSNPTGQGSEAFF. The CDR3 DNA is TGTGCCAGCAGCAATCCCACGGGACAGGGCTCTGAAGCTTTCTTT.

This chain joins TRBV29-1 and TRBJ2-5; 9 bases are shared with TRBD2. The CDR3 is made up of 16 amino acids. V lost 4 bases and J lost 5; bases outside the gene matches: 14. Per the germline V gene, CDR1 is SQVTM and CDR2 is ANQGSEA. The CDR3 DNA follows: TGCAGCGTTGTAGGCGGGGGGGCCTTGGATTGGGAGACCCAGTACTTC. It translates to CSVVGGGALDWETQYF.

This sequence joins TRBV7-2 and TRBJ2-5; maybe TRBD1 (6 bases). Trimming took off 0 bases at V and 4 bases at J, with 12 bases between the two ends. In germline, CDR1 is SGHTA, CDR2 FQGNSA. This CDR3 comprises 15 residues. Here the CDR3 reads CASSLAGASGETQYF. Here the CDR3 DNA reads TGTGCCAGCAGCTTAGCGGGGGCGAGCGGAGAGACCCAGTACTTC. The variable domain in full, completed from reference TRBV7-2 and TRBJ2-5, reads GAGVSQSPSNKVTEKGKDVELRCDPISGHTALYWYRQSLGQGLEFLIYFQGNSAPDKSGLPSDRFSAERTGGSVSTLTIQRTQQEDSAVYLCASSLAGASGETQYFGPGTRLLVL.

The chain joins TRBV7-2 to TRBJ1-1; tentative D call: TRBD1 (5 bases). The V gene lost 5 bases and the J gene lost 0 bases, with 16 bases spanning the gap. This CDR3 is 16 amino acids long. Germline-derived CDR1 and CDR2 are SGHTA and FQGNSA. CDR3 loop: CASSRSRGTMNTEAFF. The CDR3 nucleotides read TGTGCCAGCAGCCGAAGCCGGGGGACTATGAACACTGAAGCTTTCTTT.

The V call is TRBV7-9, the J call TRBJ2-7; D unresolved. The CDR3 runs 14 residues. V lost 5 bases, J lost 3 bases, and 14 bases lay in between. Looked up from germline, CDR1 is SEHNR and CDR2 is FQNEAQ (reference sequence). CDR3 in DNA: TGTGCCAGCAGCCCTAGTCGATATTTCTACGAGCAGTACTTC. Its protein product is CASSPSRYFYEQYF.

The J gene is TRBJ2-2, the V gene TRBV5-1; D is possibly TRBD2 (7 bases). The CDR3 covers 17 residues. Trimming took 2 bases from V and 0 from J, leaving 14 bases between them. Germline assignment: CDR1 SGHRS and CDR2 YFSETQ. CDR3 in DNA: TGCGCCAGCAGCTTAATGGCGGGGGCTACGAACACCGGGGAGCTGTTTTTT. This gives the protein CASSLMAGATNTGELFF.

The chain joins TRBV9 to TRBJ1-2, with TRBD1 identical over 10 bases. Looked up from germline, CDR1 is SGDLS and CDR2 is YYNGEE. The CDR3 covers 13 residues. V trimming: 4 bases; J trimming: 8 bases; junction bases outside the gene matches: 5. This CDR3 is CASSPGTGVGYTF. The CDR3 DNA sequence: TGTGCCAGCAGCCCCGGGACAGGGGTAGGCTACACCTTC.

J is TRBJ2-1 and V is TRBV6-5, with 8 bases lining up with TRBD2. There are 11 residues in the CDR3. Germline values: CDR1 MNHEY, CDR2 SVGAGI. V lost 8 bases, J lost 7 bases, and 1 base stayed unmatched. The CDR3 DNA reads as TGTGCCAGCGGACTAGCAAATGAGCAGTTCTTC. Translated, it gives CASGLANEQFF.

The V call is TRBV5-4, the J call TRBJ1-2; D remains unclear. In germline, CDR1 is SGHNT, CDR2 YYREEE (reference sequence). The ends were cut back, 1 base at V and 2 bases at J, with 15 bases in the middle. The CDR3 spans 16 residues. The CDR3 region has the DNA TGTGCCAGCAGCTTGTTGTCCGGGAGTCCAAACTATGGCTACACCTTC. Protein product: CASSLLSGSPNYGYTF. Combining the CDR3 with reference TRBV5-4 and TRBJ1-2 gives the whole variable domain ETGVTQSPTHLIKTRGQQVTLRCSSQSGHNTVSWYQQALGQGPQFIFQYYREEENGRGNFPPRFSGLQFPNYSSELNVNALELDDSALYLCASSLLSGSPNYGYTFGSGTRLTVV.

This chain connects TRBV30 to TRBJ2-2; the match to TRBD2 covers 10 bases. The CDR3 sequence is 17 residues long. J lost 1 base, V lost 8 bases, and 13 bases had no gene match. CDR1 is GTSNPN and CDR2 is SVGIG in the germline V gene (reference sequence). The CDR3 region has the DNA TGTGCCCGTGGGCCGGTACTAGCGGGGAAGAACACCGGGGAGCTGTTTTTT. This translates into CARGPVLAGKNTGELFF.